This T cell receptor (beta chain) was observed in a study of identical twins. TCRdb reprocessed the 5' RACE reads via MiXCR and lists one record per CDR3 protein. In the table there are about 390,000 distinct CDR3 sequences, 7% to 9.5% of which are singletons. The CDR3 runs to 15 residues. V was cut by 3 bases and J by 4 bases, with 15 bases left in between. In germline, CDR1 is SGHRS, CDR2 YFSETQ. This clonotype was found a few times. Sequencing was done on a sample of naive T cells sorted from blood. The gene calls are TRBV5-1 and TRBJ2-3; weak D call: TRBD1 (7 bases). This TCR was sampled from a woman aged 45-60 years in good health. For the CDR3, the DNA is TGCGCCAGCAGCTACGGAGGGGGCCGGGCAGATACGCAGTATTTT. Protein sequence: CASSYGGGRADTQYF.